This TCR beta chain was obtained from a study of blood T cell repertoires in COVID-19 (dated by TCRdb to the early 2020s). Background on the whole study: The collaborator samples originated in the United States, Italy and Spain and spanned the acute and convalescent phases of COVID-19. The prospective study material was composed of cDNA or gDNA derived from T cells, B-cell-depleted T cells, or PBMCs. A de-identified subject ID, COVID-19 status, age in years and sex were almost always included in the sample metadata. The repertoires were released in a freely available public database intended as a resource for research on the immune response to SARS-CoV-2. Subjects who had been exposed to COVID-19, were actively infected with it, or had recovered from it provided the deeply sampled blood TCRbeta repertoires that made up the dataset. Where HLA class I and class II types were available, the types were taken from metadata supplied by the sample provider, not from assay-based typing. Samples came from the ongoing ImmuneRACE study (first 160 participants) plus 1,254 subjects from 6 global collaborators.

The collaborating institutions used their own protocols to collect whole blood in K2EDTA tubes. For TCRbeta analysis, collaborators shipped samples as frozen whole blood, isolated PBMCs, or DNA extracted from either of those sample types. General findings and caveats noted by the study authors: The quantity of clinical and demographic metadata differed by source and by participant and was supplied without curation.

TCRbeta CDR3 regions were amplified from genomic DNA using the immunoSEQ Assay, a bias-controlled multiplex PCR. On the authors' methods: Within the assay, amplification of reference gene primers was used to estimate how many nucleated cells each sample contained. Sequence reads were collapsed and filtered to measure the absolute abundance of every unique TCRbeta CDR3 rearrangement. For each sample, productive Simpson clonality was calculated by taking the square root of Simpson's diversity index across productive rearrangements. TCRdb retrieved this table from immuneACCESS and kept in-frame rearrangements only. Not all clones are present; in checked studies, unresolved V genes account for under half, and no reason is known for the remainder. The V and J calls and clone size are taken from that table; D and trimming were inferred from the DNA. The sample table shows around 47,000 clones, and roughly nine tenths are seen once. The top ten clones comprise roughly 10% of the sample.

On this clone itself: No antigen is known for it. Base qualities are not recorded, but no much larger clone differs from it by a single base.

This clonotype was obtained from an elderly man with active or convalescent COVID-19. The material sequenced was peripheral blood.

The CDR3 region has the sequence CASSWRQANTGELFF. Here is the DNA: TGTGCCAGCAGCTGGAGACAGGCTAACACCGGGGAGCTGTTTTTT. This chain joins TRBV7-2 to TRBJ2-2; tentative D gene TRBD1, with 6 bases matching. Via the germline V gene, CDR1 is SGHTA and CDR2 FQGNSA. V loses 4 bases of germline sequence and J loses 2 bases, and the interval between the two ends is 11 bases. The CDR3 starts with the cysteine, ends with the phenylalanine, and has 15 residues. Solely the CDR3 DNA is kept, with 45 bases framed from the first base.